The T cell receptor beta chain described here comes from a study of human T cells and chemical hapten exposure. About the study: An approximately 2 cm by approximately 2 cm inner upper arm patch received 2% DPC for sensitization. Findings of the study overall: The formation of large CDR3 similarity clusters by expanded TCRs significantly exceeded that of controls.

This clonotype showed up just a few times. Its antigen is undetermined. The time point denotes: patch test 3, about 24 weeks after DPC sensitization. Treatment in this sample: therapeutic diphenylcyclopropenone sensitization with weekly scalp DPC. TCRdb fed the RACE reads into MiXCR, producing one record per CDR3 protein. Of over 80,000 distinct CDR3 sequences detected, approximately 11% appear once; the ten largest clones hold approximately 1.1%. The receptor was derived from a woman in her 30s with alopecia areata. Some clones in this sample may be carry-over from other donors' samples. The input for sequencing was whole blood, taken in connection with sensitization to the hapten diphenylcyclopropenone (DPC).

The CDR3, as DNA: TGTGCCAGCAGTTTGGGACAGGGTCCTCAGCCCCAGCATTTT. Protein product: CASSLGQGPQPQHF. The chain links TRBV28 to TRBJ1-5, with TRBD1 identical over 9 bases. CDR1 is MDHEN, CDR2 SYDVKM, per germline. V shed 3 bases, J shed 6 bases, and the junction held 3 bases outside the gene matches. The length of the CDR3 is 14 residues.